This T cell receptor beta chain comes out of a study of T cells expressing NK-cell markers. Study in general: All TCR beta repertoires analysed originated from sorted CD3+CD56+NKG2C+, CD3+CD56+NKG2C- and CD3+CD56-NKG2C+ T cells. The sequencing cohort of eight donors included seven HCMV-seropositive individuals and one seronegative individual.

Worth noting for this clonotype: The target antigen is unknown.

TCRdb reworked the 5' RACE reads into one entry per CDR3 protein, no DNA. In all, the sample yields some 110,000 distinct CDR3 sequences. Study-wide findings and caveats: Researchers report these clonotypes also headed the CD3+CD56-NKG2C+ fraction in a handful of donors.

The CDR3 extends over 14 amino acids. Germline loops: CDR1 SGDLS, CDR2 YYNGEE. The sample taken for sequencing was blood T cells: a sorted CD56 or NKG2C T cell subset, CD4+ or CD8+ T cells, or bulk PBMC T cells (not recorded which). The chain combines TRBV9 with TRBJ2-5; TCRdb gives TRBD1 as the D gene, but with no DNA this cannot be confirmed. The clonotype comes from a woman between 18 and 70 years old in good health. The CDR3 reads CASSARGLWETQYF.